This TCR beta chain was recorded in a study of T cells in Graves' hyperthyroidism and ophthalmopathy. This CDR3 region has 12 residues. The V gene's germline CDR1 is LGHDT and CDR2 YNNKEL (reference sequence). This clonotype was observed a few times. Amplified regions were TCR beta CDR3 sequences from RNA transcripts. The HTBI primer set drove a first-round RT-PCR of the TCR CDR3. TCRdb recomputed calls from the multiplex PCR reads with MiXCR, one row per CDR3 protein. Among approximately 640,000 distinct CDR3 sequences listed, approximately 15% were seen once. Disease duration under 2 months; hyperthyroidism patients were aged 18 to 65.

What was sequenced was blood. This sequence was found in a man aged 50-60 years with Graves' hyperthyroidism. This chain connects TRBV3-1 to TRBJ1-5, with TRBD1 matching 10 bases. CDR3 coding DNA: TGTGGCGGGGACAGGGGTTATCAGCCCCAGCATTTT. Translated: CGGDRGYQPQHF.